This TCR beta chain was profiled in a study of T cell responses to AZD1222 COVID-19 vaccine. Repertoires were generated with immunoSEQ multiplex PCR, while TCRdb's copy carries only in-frame clones and drops some. In the table there are 150,000 to 200,000 clones, about 91% of which are singletons. The CDR3 is 15 amino acids. CDR1 and CDR2 (germline): SGHTA, FQGNSA. The V and J ends lost 4 bases and 14 bases respectively, with 21 bases between them. Comments on this clone: No antigen is known for it.

Combined were second doses at about 4 or about 12 weeks. General study findings and limits: Just five or six AZD1222 recipients were seropositive at baseline. Unmutated variant regions are reportedly targeted by nearly half of spike-specific TCRs.

V usage is TRBV7-2 and J usage is TRBJ1-6; unclear D gene. The material sequenced was peripheral blood, taken 28 days after the second AZD1222 dose. This sequence was found in an adult who received the AZD1222 COVID-19 vaccine. CDR3 bases: TGTGCCAGCAGCTCAATCCCAGGTCGTGGAAAGGCCCTCCACTTT. Its protein is CASSSIPGRGKALHF.